This paragraph reports one T cell receptor (beta chain). Trimming shortened V by 3 bases and J by 2 bases, and 17 bases separated the two germline ends. Germline assignment: CDR1 SQVTM and CDR2 ANQGSEA. This CDR3 has 16 amino acids. The record originates from a study of blood T cells in healthy people across ages. A second PCR of 7 to 11 cycles used a sample-barcoded 5' primer and a J-beta primer mix. One entry per CDR3 protein results from TCRdb running MiXCR on the 5' RACE reads. Of about 580,000 distinct CDR3 sequences listed, about 45% are singletons. The V gene is TRBV29-1, the J gene TRBJ2-1, with TRBD2 as a possible D gene (6 bases). This sequence was found in an elderly man in good health. The sample consisted of blood. DNA of the CDR3: TGCAGCGTTGACCACCCAGCCCGCGGGACCTACAATGAGCAGTTCTTC. This sequence encodes CSVDHPARGTYNEQFF.